The clone carrying this T cell receptor (beta chain) was counted a few times. Its cognate antigen is unknown. This record comes from a study of identifying expanded T cells in peripheral blood. General study points: Approximately 1.1 clones differed between technical replicates, versus about 15 and 19 over time. Variance in clone template counts between approximately 2-week samples significantly increased with total template count across all healthy donors.

The protocol was immunoSEQ multiplex PCR, while the TCRdb copy is restricted to in-frame clones and leaves out a portion. The sample consists of 45,000 to 60,000 clones, approximately 83% of them appearing once. No infections or other immune events were documented during collection. Germline values: CDR1 ENHRY, CDR2 SYGVKD. J gave up 7 bases and V 4 bases, and 6 bases lay outside the gene matches. CDR3 length: 14 amino acids. This receptor was identified in a person aged 18 to 70 in good health. Sample: blood. V and J are TRBV10-3 and TRBJ2-1; TRBD2 matches 8 bases. The CDR3 reads CAISGGLAKNEQFF. The CDR3 nucleotides are TGTGCCATCAGTGGAGGACTAGCTAAGAATGAGCAGTTCTTC.